The next 8 T cell receptor beta chains were all read from a single sample in a study of blood T cell repertoires in COVID-19. The assay was immunoSEQ multiplex PCR, and TCRdb's table has in-frame clones only and misses some. The sample lists 150,000 to 160,000 clones, 91% occurring once. The sample comprised peripheral blood. The receptors derive from a man aged 45 to 65 with acute or convalescent COVID-19.

For the CDR3, the DNA is TGTGCCAGCAGCTTCACCGGGACTAGCGGGAGTGAGGCCTACGAGCAGTACTTC. Its protein is CASSFTGTSGSEAYEQYF. The V call is TRBV7-2, the J call TRBJ2-7, with TRBD2 identical over 14 bases. The ends lost 3 bases at V and 2 bases at J; junction bases unmatched: 9. The V gene's germline CDR1 is SGHTA and CDR2 FQGNSA. The CDR3 is 18 residues long.

This chain connects TRBV5-5 to TRBJ1-4, with a tentative D call TRBD1 (5 bases). Trimming took off 4 bases at V and 2 bases at J, with 12 bases between the two ends. CDR1 is SGHKS, CDR2 YYEKEE, per germline (reference sequence). This CDR3 comprises 15 residues. The CDR3 bases are TGTGCCAGCAGCCCAATTACAGGCACTAATGAAAAACTGTTTTTT. It yields the protein CASSPITGTNEKLFF.

This sequence joins TRBV5-1 and TRBJ1-1; 7 bases line up with TRBD1. V gave up 3 bases and J gave up 1 base; unmatched junction bases: 3. This CDR3 spans 14 amino acids. Per the germline V gene, CDR1 is SGHRS and CDR2 is YFSETQ. The CDR3 sequence is CASSSGQPNTEAFF. The CDR3 coding sequence is TGCGCCAGCAGCTCGGGACAGCCGAACACTGAAGCTTTCTTT.

The chain recombines TRBV7-9 with TRBJ2-1; D is perhaps TRBD2 (6 bases). The germline V gene encodes CDR1 SEHNR and CDR2 FQNEAQ (reference sequence). This CDR3 contains 16 residues. Between the trimmed V and J ends, which lost 2 bases and 4 bases, there was a span of 15 bases. Here the CDR3 DNA reads TGTGCCAGCAGCTTAAGGGCTAGCGTTGGTTACAATGAGCAGTTCTTC. The encoded protein is CASSLRASVGYNEQFF.

The chain combines TRBV6-5 with TRBJ2-7, with 8 bases fitting TRBD1. Trimming cost V 6 bases and J 3 bases; bases outside gene matches: 7. The germline CDR1 and CDR2 sequences are MNHEY and SVGAGI. The CDR3 totals 14 residues. The CDR3 here is CASRETGAYYEQYV. The CDR3 DNA is TGTGCCAGCAGGGAGACAGGGGCGTACTACGAGCAGTACGTC.

The chain carries TRBV7-9 and TRBJ2-4; 7 bases align to TRBD1. Trimming at V came to 6 bases and at J to 8 bases, leaving 7 bases not matched to a gene. Germline V lookup: CDR1 SEHNR, CDR2 FQNEAQ (reference sequence). The CDR3 consists of 13 residues. CDR3 sequence reads: CASRVTGKDIQYF. CDR3 nucleotide sequence: TGTGCCAGCAGGGTGACAGGGAAGGACATTCAGTACTTC.

The V call is TRBV21-1, the J call TRBJ2-2; TRBD1, as called in the table, went unchecked against the DNA. TRBV21-1 is deemed a pseudogene. The CDR3 consists of 14 residues. The CDR3 DNA sequence: TGTGCCAGCAGCACGGACAGGGGTTCCGGGGAGCTGTTTTTT. Encoded protein: CASSTDRGSGELFF.

The chain links TRBV19 to TRBJ1-2; unclear D gene. The CDR3 contains 16 residues. Germline-derived CDR1 and CDR2 are LNHDA and SQIVND (reference sequence). V lost 6 bases, J lost 2 bases, and 19 bases lay in between. The CDR3 region has the DNA TGTGCCAGTAGCACGTCTGATTCCCTGAGAAACTATGGCTACACCTTC. Protein product: CASSTSDSLRNYGYTF.